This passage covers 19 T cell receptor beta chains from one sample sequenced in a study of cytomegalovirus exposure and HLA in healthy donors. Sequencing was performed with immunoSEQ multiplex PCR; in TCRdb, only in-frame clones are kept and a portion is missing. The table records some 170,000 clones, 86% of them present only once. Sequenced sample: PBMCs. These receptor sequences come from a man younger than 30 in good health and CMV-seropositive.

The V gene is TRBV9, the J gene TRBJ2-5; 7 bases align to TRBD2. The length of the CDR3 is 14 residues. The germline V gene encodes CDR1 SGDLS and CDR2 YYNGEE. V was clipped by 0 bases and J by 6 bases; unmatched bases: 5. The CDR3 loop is CASSVGGGMQTQYF. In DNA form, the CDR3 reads TGTGCCAGCAGCGTAGGGGGGGGTATGCAGACCCAGTACTTC.

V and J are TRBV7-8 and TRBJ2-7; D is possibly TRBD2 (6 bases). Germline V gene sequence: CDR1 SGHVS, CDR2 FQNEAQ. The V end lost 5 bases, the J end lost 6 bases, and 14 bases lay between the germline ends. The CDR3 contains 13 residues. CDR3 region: CASSATGGREQYF. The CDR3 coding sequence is TGTGCCAGCAGCGCTACCGGGGGACGCGAGCAGTACTTC.

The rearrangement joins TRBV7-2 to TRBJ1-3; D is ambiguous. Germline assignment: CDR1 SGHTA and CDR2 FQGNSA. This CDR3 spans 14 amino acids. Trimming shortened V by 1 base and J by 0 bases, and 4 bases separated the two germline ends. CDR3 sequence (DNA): TGTGCCAGCAGCTTAGTCCTCTCTGGAAACACCATATATTTT. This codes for CASSLVLSGNTIYF.

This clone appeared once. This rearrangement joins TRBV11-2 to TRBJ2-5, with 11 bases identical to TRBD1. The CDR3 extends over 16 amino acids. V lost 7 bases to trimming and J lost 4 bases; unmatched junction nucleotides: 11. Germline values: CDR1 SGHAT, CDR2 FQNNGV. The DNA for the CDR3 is TGTGCCAGCACCAACTCCCGGGACAGGGGGGGAGAGACCCAGTACTTC. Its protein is CASTNSRDRGGETQYF. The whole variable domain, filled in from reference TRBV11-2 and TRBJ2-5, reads EAGVAQSPRYKIIEKRQSVAFWCNPISGHATLYWYQQILGQGPKLLIQFQNNGVVDDSQLPKDRFSAERLKGVDSTLKIQPAKLEDSAVYLCASTNSRDRGGETQYFGPGTRLLVL.

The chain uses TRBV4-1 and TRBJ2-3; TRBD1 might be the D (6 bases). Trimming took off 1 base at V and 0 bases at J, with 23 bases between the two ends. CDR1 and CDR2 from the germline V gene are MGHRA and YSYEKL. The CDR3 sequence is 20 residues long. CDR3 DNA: TGCGCCAGCAGCCAAGCATTTCTTAGTTGGGGGCCCACTAGCACAGATACGCAGTATTTT. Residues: CASSQAFLSWGPTSTDTQYF.

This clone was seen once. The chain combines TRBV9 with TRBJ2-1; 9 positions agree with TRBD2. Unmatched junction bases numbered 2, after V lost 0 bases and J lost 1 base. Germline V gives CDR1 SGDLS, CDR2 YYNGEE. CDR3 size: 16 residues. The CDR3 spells CASSVDGLASYNEQFF. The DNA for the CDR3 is TGTGCCAGCAGCGTAGATGGACTAGCGTCCTACAATGAGCAGTTCTTC.

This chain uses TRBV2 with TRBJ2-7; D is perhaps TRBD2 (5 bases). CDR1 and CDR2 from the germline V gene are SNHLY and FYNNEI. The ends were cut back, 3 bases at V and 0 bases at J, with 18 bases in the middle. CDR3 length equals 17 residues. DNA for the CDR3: TGTGCCAGCAGTGATAGGCTCCTCGGGCGGGTCTCCTACGAGCAGTACTTC. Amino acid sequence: CASSDRLLGRVSYEQYF.

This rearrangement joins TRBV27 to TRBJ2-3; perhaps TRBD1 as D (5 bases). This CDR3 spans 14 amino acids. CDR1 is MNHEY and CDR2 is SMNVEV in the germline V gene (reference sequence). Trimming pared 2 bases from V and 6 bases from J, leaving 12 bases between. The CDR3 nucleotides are TGTGCCAGCAGTTTACTAAAGGGGCGTGATACGCAGTATTTT. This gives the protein CASSLLKGRDTQYF.

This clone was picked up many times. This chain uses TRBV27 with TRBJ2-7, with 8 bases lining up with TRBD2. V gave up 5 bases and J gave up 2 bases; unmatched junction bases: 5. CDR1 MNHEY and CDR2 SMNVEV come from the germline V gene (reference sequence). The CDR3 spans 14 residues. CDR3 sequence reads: CASSVRGGPYEQYF. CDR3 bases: TGTGCCAGCAGTGTTCGGGGGGGCCCCTACGAGCAGTACTTC.

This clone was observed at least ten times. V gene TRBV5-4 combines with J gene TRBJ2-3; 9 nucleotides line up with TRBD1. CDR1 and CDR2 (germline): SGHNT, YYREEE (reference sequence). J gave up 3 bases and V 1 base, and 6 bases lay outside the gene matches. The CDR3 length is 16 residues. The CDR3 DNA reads TGTGCCAGCAGCTTGACACCCGGGACAGGGACAGATACGCAGTATTTT. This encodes CASSLTPGTGTDTQYF. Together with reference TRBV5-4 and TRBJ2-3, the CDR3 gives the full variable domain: ETGVTQSPTHLIKTRGQQVTLRCSSQSGHNTVSWYQQALGQGPQFIFQYYREEENGRGNFPPRFSGLQFPNYSSELNVNALELDDSALYLCASSLTPGTGTDTQYFGPGTRLTVL.

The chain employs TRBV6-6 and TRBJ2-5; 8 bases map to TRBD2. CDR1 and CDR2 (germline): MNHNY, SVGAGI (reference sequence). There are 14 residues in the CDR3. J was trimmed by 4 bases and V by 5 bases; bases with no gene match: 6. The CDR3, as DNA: TGTGCCAGCAGTCCTGGACTAGCCGGAGAGACCCAGTACTTC. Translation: CASSPGLAGETQYF.

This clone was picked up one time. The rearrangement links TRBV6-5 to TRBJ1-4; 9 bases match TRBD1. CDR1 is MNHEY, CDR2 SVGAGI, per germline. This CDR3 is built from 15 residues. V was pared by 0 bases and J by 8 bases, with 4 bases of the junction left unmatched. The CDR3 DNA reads TGTGCCAGCAGTTACTCCACAGGACAGGGGGAAAAACTGTTTTTT. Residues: CASSYSTGQGEKLFF.

CDR3 amino acids: CASSPGTSGQPQHF. CDR3 coding DNA: TGTGCCAGCAGTCCCGGGACATCAGGCCAGCCCCAGCATTTT. This chain uses TRBV2 with TRBJ1-5; D is perhaps TRBD1 (6 bases). Germline V gene data show CDR1 as SNHLY and CDR2 as FYNNEI. V gave up 5 bases and J gave up 7 bases, with 15 bases separating them. The CDR3 covers 14 residues.

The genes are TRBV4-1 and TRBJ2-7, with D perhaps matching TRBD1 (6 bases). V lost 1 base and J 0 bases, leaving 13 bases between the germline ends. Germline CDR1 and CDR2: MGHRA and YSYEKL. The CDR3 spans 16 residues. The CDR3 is CASSQVLTGDSYEQYF. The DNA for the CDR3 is TGCGCCAGCAGCCAAGTCCTGACAGGAGACTCCTACGAGCAGTACTTC.

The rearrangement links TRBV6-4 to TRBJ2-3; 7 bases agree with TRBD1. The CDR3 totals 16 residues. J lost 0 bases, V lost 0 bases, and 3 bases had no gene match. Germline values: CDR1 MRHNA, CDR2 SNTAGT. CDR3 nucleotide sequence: TGTGCCAGCAGTGACTCGGGGGACAGTAGCACAGATACGCAGTATTTT. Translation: CASSDSGDSSTDTQYF.

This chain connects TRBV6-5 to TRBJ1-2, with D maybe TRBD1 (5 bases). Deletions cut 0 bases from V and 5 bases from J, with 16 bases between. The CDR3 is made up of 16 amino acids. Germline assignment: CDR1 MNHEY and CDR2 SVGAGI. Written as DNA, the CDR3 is TGTGCCAGCAGTTACTCGACCCCGGGGGGTTATTATGGCTACACCTTC. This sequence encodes CASSYSTPGGYYGYTF.

The CDR3 loop is CAISDGAGYGYTF. CDR3 sequence (DNA): TGTGCCATCAGTGATGGGGCAGGCTATGGCTACACCTTC. This chain joins TRBV10-3 and TRBJ1-2, with D maybe TRBD1 (5 bases). The V and J ends lost 3 bases and 4 bases respectively, with 9 bases between them. The V gene's germline CDR1 is ENHRY and CDR2 SYGVKD. This CDR3 has 13 amino acids.

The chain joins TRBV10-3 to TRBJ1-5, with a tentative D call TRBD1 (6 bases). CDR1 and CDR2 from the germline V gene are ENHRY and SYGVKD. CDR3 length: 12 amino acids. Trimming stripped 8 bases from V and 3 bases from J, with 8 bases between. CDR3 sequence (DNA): TGTGCCATCGACAGGATCAATCAGCCCCAGCATTTT. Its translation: CAIDRINQPQHF.

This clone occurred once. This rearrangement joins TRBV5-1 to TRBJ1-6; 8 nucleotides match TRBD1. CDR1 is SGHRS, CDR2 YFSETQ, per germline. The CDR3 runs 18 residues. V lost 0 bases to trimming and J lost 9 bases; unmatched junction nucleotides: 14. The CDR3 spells CASSLEPDAGTGPSPLHF. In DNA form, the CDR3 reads TGCGCCAGCAGCTTGGAGCCAGACGCCGGGACAGGCCCTTCACCCCTCCACTTT.